Presented here are 15 T cell receptor beta chains from one specimen sequenced in a study of T-cell memory formation after mild COVID-19 (dated by TCRdb to about 2021). Libraries were built with 5' RACE. The sample was run on an Illumina NovaSeq 6000. TCRdb reprocessed the public reads (quality trimming at Q25 with fastp, clone calling with MiXCR) and kept in-frame beta chains. Every entry covers one CDR3 protein and lists the most common genes and DNA from its rows. This sample has about 250,000 distinct CDR3 sequences in its table, and around 17% of those were observed once. Clones ranked in the top ten supply under 30% of the sample. Sequenced: PBMCs or a T cell subset sorted from them (not recorded which). The receptor source for this set is a man aged 18 to 30 who had mild COVID-19 (a few samples of this study predate the infection). The sample titles of this study are shuffled in the database, so cell type and time point are left out; the donor was told from shared clones.

This chain links TRBV4-2 with TRBJ2-5; 8 positions match TRBD2. After removal of 8 bases from V and 0 bases from J, the junction contained 8 bases not matched to a gene. The CDR3 is made up of 15 amino acids. Germline CDR1 LGHNA, CDR2 YNFKEQ. CDR3 sequence (DNA): TGTGCCAGCGGAACTAGCGGACCGTACCAAGAGACCCAGTACTTC. This codes for CASGTSGPYQETQYF.

This clonotype appeared a few times. V and J are TRBV4-1 and TRBJ2-1, with a possible D match to TRBD1 (8 bases). Germline V lookup: CDR1 MGHRA, CDR2 YSYEKL. The V and J ends lost 6 bases and 7 bases respectively, with 22 bases between them. The CDR3 has 16 amino acids. The DNA of the CDR3 is TGCGCCAGCAGTCAACCTGCCAGGGGGCGGGGGAATGAGCAGTTCTTC. Its protein product is CASSQPARGRGNEQFF.

The chain uses TRBV15 and TRBJ2-1, with D hard to call. CDR1 is LNHNV and CDR2 is YYDKDF in the germline V gene (reference sequence). The CDR3 loop spans 19 amino acids. Trimming removed 1 base from V and 1 base from J, with 20 bases in between. The CDR3 DNA reads TGTGCCACCAGCAGAGCCCTTGTCACTTTGTTCGGTTCCTACAATGAGCAGTTCTTC. This encodes CATSRALVTLFGSYNEQFF.

Ten or more counts support this clonotype. The CDR3 sequence: CANGQGAGELFF. The CDR3 DNA reads as TGTGCCAACGGACAGGGGGCCGGGGAGCTGTTTTTT. J is TRBJ2-2 and V is TRBV6-1; 10 bases line up with TRBD1. V shed 10 bases, J shed 6 bases, and the junction held 2 bases outside the gene matches. Per the germline V gene, CDR1 is MNHNS and CDR2 is SASEGT. The CDR3 has 12 residues.

This clonotype was seen a handful of times. The chain has TRBV2 and TRBJ2-1, with a weak D call TRBD1 (5 bases). V lost 0 bases and J lost 14, with 11 bases in between. The CDR3 loop spans 12 amino acids. Germline V gene sequence: CDR1 SNHLY, CDR2 FYNNEI. In nucleotides, the CDR3 is TGTGCCAGCAGTGAAGCGGGCAGGGTGAAGTTCTTC. As protein: CASSEAGRVKFF.

CDR3 residues: CAIRGQGNQPQHF. DNA of the CDR3: TGTGCCATCAGAGGACAGGGGAATCAGCCCCAGCATTTT. This rearrangement joins TRBV10-3 to TRBJ1-5, with 9 bases matching TRBD1. V was clipped by 6 bases and J by 4 bases; unmatched bases: 1. This CDR3 has 13 residues. Germline V gene lookup returns CDR1 ENHRY and CDR2 SYGVKD.

This clonotype occurred a few times. The chain couples TRBV2 to TRBJ2-3; D is undetermined. CDR1 and CDR2 (germline): SNHLY, FYNNEI. The CDR3 covers 12 residues. V lost 10 bases and J lost 2, with 10 bases in between. CDR3 region: CAILGSTDTQYF. DNA for the CDR3: TGTGCCATCCTGGGGTCCACAGATACGCAGTATTTT.

This chain connects TRBV6-2 or TRBV6-3 to TRBJ1-2, with D hard to call. V lost 2 bases and J lost 7, with 8 bases in between. The CDR3 spans 12 residues. The germline V gene encodes CDR1 MNHEY and CDR2 SVGEGT. CDR3 residues: CASSYVRRGYTF. The CDR3 DNA sequence: TGTGCCAGCAGTTACGTCCGCCGTGGCTACACCTTC.

The chain has TRBV7-3 and TRBJ2-5, with no clear D. The CDR3 has 16 residues. Germline V gene lookup returns CDR1 SGHTA and CDR2 FQGTGA. Trimming removed 5 bases from V and 5 bases from J, with 21 bases in between. CDR3 residues: CASSPLPSPGRETQYF. CDR3 in DNA: TGTGCCAGCAGCCCCCTCCCGTCCCCTGGGCGGGAGACCCAGTACTTC. The whole variable domain, filled in from reference TRBV7-3 and TRBJ2-5, reads GAGVSQTPSNKVTEKGKYVELRCDPISGHTALYWYRQSLGQGPEFLIYFQGTGAADDSGLPNDRFFAVRPEGSVSTLKIQRTERGDSAVYLCASSPLPSPGRETQYFGPGTRLLVL.

There are a few counts of this clonotype. The V and J genes are TRBV9 and TRBJ2-5; D tentatively reads TRBD1 or TRBD2 (6 bases each). This CDR3 comprises 16 residues. Trimming took 0 bases from V and 5 from J, leaving 17 bases between them. Germline V gene lookup returns CDR1 SGDLS and CDR2 YYNGEE. CDR3 residues: CASSVASGGRGETQYF. DNA for the CDR3: TGTGCCAGCAGCGTAGCTTCCGGGGGCCGTGGGGAGACCCAGTACTTC.

This clonotype occurred a few times. The CDR3 reads CSARLAGYNEQFF. CDR3 nucleotide sequence: TGCAGTGCTAGACTAGCGGGGTACAATGAGCAGTTCTTC. The chain couples TRBV20-1 to TRBJ2-1, with 9 bases that match TRBD2. Germline V gene data show CDR1 as DFQATT and CDR2 as SNEGSKA (reference sequence). Trimming at V came to 2 bases and at J to 4 bases, leaving 0 bases not matched to a gene. The CDR3 spans 13 residues.

This clonotype was seen a few times. The chain joins TRBV7-2 to TRBJ2-3, with 10 bases aligning to TRBD2. From germline, CDR1 is SGHTA and CDR2 FQGNSA. The CDR3 has 15 residues. The V segment lost 1 base and the J segment 6 bases; nucleotides outside the gene matches: 4. The CDR3 protein is CASSLVLAGADTQYF. CDR3 DNA sequence: TGTGCCAGCAGCTTAGTTCTAGCGGGGGCCGATACGCAGTATTTT.

The V and J genes are TRBV5-1 and TRBJ1-2; D may be TRBD1 (6 bases). V was cut by 4 bases and J by 4 bases, with 29 bases left in between. This CDR3 has 19 amino acids. Germline values: CDR1 SGHRS, CDR2 YFSETQ. The CDR3 loop reads CASSPSNRATPRGAYGYTF. The CDR3 DNA is TGCGCCAGCAGCCCGTCAAACCGGGCCACGCCGCGGGGGGCCTATGGCTACACCTTC. Looking up the rest from reference TRBV5-1 and TRBJ1-2 gives the full variable domain: KAGVTQTPRYLIKTRGQQVTLSCSPISGHRSVSWYQQTPGQGLQFLFEYFSETQRNKGNFPGRFSGRQFSNSRSEMNVSTLELGDSALYLCASSPSNRATPRGAYGYTFGSGTRLTVV.

The V call is TRBV7-9, the J call TRBJ1-1, with 8 bases matching TRBD1. V lost 2 bases, J lost 4 bases, and 15 bases stayed unmatched. CDR1 SEHNR and CDR2 FQNEAQ come from the germline V gene (reference sequence). CDR3 size: 18 residues. The CDR3 DNA sequence: TGTGCCAGCAGCTTAATCTCGTGGACAGGGATTGAGGGCACTGAAGCTTTCTTT. Protein sequence: CASSLISWTGIEGTEAFF.

With regard to this clonotype: Relative to the germline gene, one junction end is altered; a read error may explain this. The chain joins TRBV19 to TRBJ1-5; D may be TRBD1 (5 bases). CDR1 is LNHDA and CDR2 is SQIVND in the germline V gene (reference sequence). The CDR3 is made up of 15 amino acids. CDR3 amino acids: CASSIIGVINQPQHF. CDR3 nucleotides: TGTGCCAGTAGTATTATAGGGGTGATCAATCAGCCACAGCATTTT.